The rows below give T cell receptor beta chains drawn from one sample of a study of blood T cell repertoires in COVID-19. Repertoires were generated with immunoSEQ multiplex PCR, while TCRdb's copy carries only in-frame clones and drops some. The sample shows 150,000 to 200,000 clones, 85% to 90% of them seen only once. The sample was peripheral blood. All receptors derive from a woman between 65 and 79 years old with acute or convalescent COVID-19. CDR3s include the opening cysteine and the closing phenylalanine or tryptophan. Fields, in order: clone size, V gene, J gene, D gene, CDR3 protein, CDR3 DNA. A D gene is named only where the DNA matches it firmly. Where a row states a size, it is once, few, many or the class of an expanded clone; other rows omit it.

.	TRBV27	TRBJ2-2	.	CASSLAGTKPGELFF	TGTGCCAGCAGTTTGGCCGGGACAAAGCCCGGGGAGCTGTTTTTT
once	TRBV6-1	TRBJ1-3	.	CASSEVHGHSGNTIYF	TGTGCCAGCAGTGAAGTTCACGGACACTCTGGAAACACCATATATTTT
.	TRBV6-6	TRBJ2-1	.	CASRVIGGGRGNEQFF	TGTGCCAGCAGGGTCATCGGTGGGGGCCGCGGCAATGAGCAGTTCTTC
.	TRBV6-4	TRBJ2-1	TRBD2	CASSHSGEGYNEQFF	TGTGCCAGCAGTCATAGCGGGGAGGGCTACAATGAGCAGTTCTTC
.	TRBV6-6	TRBJ1-2	.	CASSQRGPRDYGYTF	TGTGCCAGCAGCCAAAGGGGTCCCCGAGACTATGGCTACACCTTC
.	TRBV5-4	TRBJ1-2	.	CASSLADNYGYTF	TGTGCCAGCAGCTTAGCGGATAACTATGGCTACACCTTC
.	TRBV3-1/TRBV3-2	TRBJ1-2	.	CASSAGSSYYGYTF	TGTGCCAGCAGCGCCGGGTCAAGCTACTATGGCTACACCTTC
.	TRBV7-3	TRBJ2-5	.	CASSLDPGGTQYF	TGTGCCAGCAGCTTAGATCCCGGAGGGACCCAGTACTTC
.	TRBV5-4	TRBJ2-1	.	CASRRDSYNEQFF	TGTGCCAGCAGGAGGGACTCCTACAATGAGCAGTTCTTC
.	TRBV12-3/TRBV12-4	TRBJ1-5	.	CASSSTGHQPQHF	TGTGCCAGCAGTTCCACAGGGCATCAGCCCCAGCATTTT
.	TRBV20-1	TRBJ2-7	.	CSASMYADKGTYEQYF	TGCAGTGCTAGTATGTATGCGGACAAAGGAACCTACGAGCAGTACTTC
once	TRBV6-6	TRBJ1-1	.	CASRARGNTEAFF	TGTGCCAGCAGAGCCAGGGGGAACACTGAAGCTTTCTTT
.	TRBV28	TRBJ2-7	TRBD2	CASSLGRSGVYEQYF	TGTGCCAGCAGTTTGGGGCGGAGCGGGGTCTACGAGCAGTACTTC
.	TRBV5-1	TRBJ2-7	.	CASSSQGGEQYF	TGCGCCAGCAGCTCCCAGGGCGGCGAGCAGTACTTC
.	TRBV5-4	TRBJ2-2	TRBD2	CASSPGLAGGVGELFF	TGTGCCAGCAGCCCCGGACTAGCGGGGGGCGTCGGGGAGCTGTTTTTT
once	TRBV7-2	TRBJ1-2	.	CASSLVVGGNYGYTF	TGTGCCAGCAGCTTAGTGGTGGGAGGCAACTATGGCTACACCTTC
few	TRBV9	TRBJ2-1	.	CASSVASGALGLNEQFF	TGTGCCAGCAGCGTAGCTTCAGGGGCGCTGGGGCTAAATGAGCAGTTCTTC
few	TRBV7-9	TRBJ2-2	TRBD1	CASSSPTGTGSGELFF	TGTGCCAGCAGCTCGCCCACCGGGACAGGCTCCGGGGAGCTGTTTTTT
.	TRBV5-5	TRBJ1-1	TRBD1	CASSLGSGGYTEAFF	TGTGCCAGCAGCTTGGGTTCAGGGGGATACACTGAAGCTTTCTTT
.	TRBV29-1	TRBJ2-1	TRBD2	CSVRTSGSYSYNEQFF	TGCAGCGTTCGGACTAGCGGGAGCTACTCCTACAATGAGCAGTTCTTC
.	TRBV5-4	TRBJ2-1	TRBD2	CASSIVAGDFNEQFF	TGTGCCAGCAGCATTGTAGCGGGAGATTTCAATGAGCAGTTCTTC
.	TRBV18	TRBJ2-5	TRBD1	CASSPETGAETQYF	TGTGCCAGCTCACCAGAGACAGGGGCAGAGACCCAGTACTTC
.	TRBV5-1	TRBJ2-3	TRBD2	CASSSGTSGIDTQYF	TGCGCCAGCAGCTCCGGGACTAGCGGTATAGATACGCAGTATTTT
.	TRBV18	TRBJ2-7	.	CASSATISYEQYF	TGTGCCAGCTCAGCGACTATCAGCTACGAGCAGTACTTC
.	TRBV6-2/TRBV6-3	TRBJ1-5	TRBD1	CASRPDRGLGQPQHF	TGTGCCAGCAGACCTGACAGGGGGCTAGGACAGCCCCAGCATTTT
once	TRBV7-2	TRBJ1-5	TRBD1	CASSQGQGKQPQHF	TGTGCCAGCAGCCAGGGACAGGGCAAGCAGCCCCAGCATTTT
.	TRBV28	TRBJ1-1	.	CASSFRQVGSTAFF	TGTGCCAGCAGTTTTAGACAGGTCGGGTCAACAGCTTTCTTT
.	TRBV9	TRBJ2-1	TRBD2	CASSGTSGGFGEQFF	TGTGCCAGCAGCGGGACTAGCGGGGGGTTTGGTGAGCAGTTCTTC
.	TRBV18	TRBJ1-5	.	CASSFEASQPQHF	TGTGCCAGCTCATTCGAGGCCAGTCAGCCCCAGCATTTT
.	TRBV25-1	TRBJ2-7	TRBD1	CASSVAGGLYEQYF	TGTGCCAGCAGTGTGGCAGGGGGCCTCTACGAGCAGTACTTC
.	TRBV5-1	TRBJ1-3	.	CASSPAPGGNTIYF	TGCGCCAGCAGTCCTGCCCCGGGGGGAAACACCATATATTTT
.	TRBV4-2	TRBJ2-7	TRBD1	CASSQPRDSPYEQYF	TGTGCCAGCAGCCAACCCCGGGACAGTCCCTACGAGCAGTACTTC
.	TRBV28	TRBJ2-7	TRBD1	CASTQGAPYEQYF	TGTGCCAGCACCCAGGGGGCCCCCTACGAGCAGTACTTC
.	TRBV4-2	TRBJ1-1	.	CASSRDLGRNPNTEAFF	TGTGCCAGCAGCCGAGATTTAGGGAGAAACCCGAACACTGAAGCTTTCTTT
once	TRBV5-5	TRBJ2-2	.	CASSIGTYTGELFF	TGTGCCAGCAGCATCGGGACTTACACCGGGGAGCTGTTTTTT
.	TRBV9	TRBJ2-2	.	CASSQPGARTGELFF	TGTGCCAGCAGCCAACCAGGGGCGCGAACCGGGGAGCTGTTTTTT
.	TRBV27	TRBJ1-1	.	CASSRGQTNTEAFF	TGTGCCAGCAGTCGGGGACAAACGAACACTGAAGCTTTCTTT
once	TRBV7-3	TRBJ2-1	TRBD2	CASSSAGGKNEQFF	TGTGCCAGCAGTTCAGCGGGAGGGAAAAATGAGCAGTTCTTC
.	TRBV15	TRBJ2-3	TRBD1	CATLDRGLTDTQYF	TGTGCCACCTTAGACAGGGGGCTCACAGATACGCAGTATTTT
.	TRBV3-1/TRBV3-2	TRBJ1-2	.	CASSRNSPFGGYYGYTF	TGTGCCAGCAGCCGGAACAGCCCGTTCGGGGGATACTATGGCTACACCTTC
.	TRBV2	TRBJ1-4	.	CASKVGGIRSEKLFF	TGTGCCAGCAAGGTCGGTGGAATCCGGAGTGAAAAACTGTTTTTT
.	TRBV11-2	TRBJ2-3	.	CASSLGTNILTDTQYF	TGTGCCAGCAGCTTAGGGACTAATATCTTAACAGATACGCAGTATTTT
.	TRBV6-4	TRBJ2-1	TRBD1	CASSQGVASYNEQFF	TGTGCCAGCAGTCAGGGGGTAGCCTCCTACAATGAGCAGTTCTTC
once	TRBV19	TRBJ1-5	.	CASSPTGFSNQPQHF	TGTGCCAGTAGTCCAACAGGGTTTAGCAATCAGCCCCAGCATTTT
.	TRBV18	TRBJ1-4	.	CASSSGVNEKLFF	TGTGCCAGCTCAAGCGGGGTTAATGAAAAACTGTTTTTT
.	TRBV29-1	TRBJ1-1	TRBD1	CSGRDSYTEAFF	TGCAGCGGCCGGGACAGCTACACTGAAGCTTTCTTT
.	TRBV7-3	TRBJ2-3	TRBD2	CASSSPGLTQYF	TGTGCCAGCAGTTCTCCGGGACTAACGCAGTATTTT
few	TRBV6-4	TRBJ2-3	TRBD2	CASSDETSATDTQYF	TGTGCCAGCAGTGACGAGACTAGCGCCACAGATACGCAGTATTTT
.	TRBV11-2	TRBJ2-7	.	CASSPRVAPYEQYF	TGTGCCAGCAGCCCTCGGGTCGCGCCCTACGAGCAGTACTTC
.	TRBV19	TRBJ1-5	TRBD1	CASRGTGTNQPQHF	TGTGCCAGTAGGGGGACAGGGACGAATCAGCCCCAGCATTTT
once	TRBV24-1	TRBJ1-1	TRBD1	CATSEPGQPPPTEAFF	TGTGCCACCAGTGAACCGGGACAGCCTCCACCCACTGAAGCTTTCTTT
.	TRBV7-9	TRBJ2-1	TRBD2	CASSLGGGRAGNEQFF	TGTGCCAGCAGCTTAGGTGGCGGGAGGGCCGGCAATGAGCAGTTCTTC